This is a list of T cell receptor beta chains from one sample in a study of cytomegalovirus exposure and HLA in healthy donors. Measured with immunoSEQ multiplex PCR; TCRdb has only the in-frame clones, and not every one. Among tens of thousands of clones, approximately 74% were seen once, and the ten largest hold under 20%. Sequenced: PBMCs. Source of these receptors: a middle-aged man in good health and CMV-seropositive. Both conserved end residues are part of each CDR3. The order of the fields is D gene, J gene, V gene, clone size, CDR3 protein, CDR3 DNA. D genes are given only for firm matches. Size values are once, few and many counts, or a class for expanded clones, and some rows have none.

d_call: NA
j_call: TRBJ2-5
v_call: TRBV6-6
clone_size: NA
cdr3_aa: CASSYSLLRTQYF
cdr3_nt: TGTGCCAGCAGTTACTCCTTGCTGAGGACCCAGTACTTC

d_call: TRBD1
j_call: TRBJ2-7
v_call: TRBV6-5
clone_size: NA
cdr3_aa: CASSSGTGGYEQYF
cdr3_nt: TGTGCCAGCAGTAGCGGGACAGGGGGCTACGAGCAGTACTTC

d_call: NA
j_call: TRBJ2-1
v_call: TRBV5-1
clone_size: NA
cdr3_aa: CASSGDNLLNEQFF
cdr3_nt: TGCGCCAGCAGCGGGGACAACCTGTTGAATGAGCAGTTCTTC

d_call: TRBD2
j_call: TRBJ2-3
v_call: TRBV30
clone_size: once
cdr3_aa: CAWSAGVGTDTQYF
cdr3_nt: TGTGCCTGGAGCGCGGGGGTGGGCACAGATACGCAGTATTTT

d_call: NA
j_call: TRBJ1-4
v_call: TRBV27
clone_size: once
cdr3_aa: CASSGLGTNEKLFF
cdr3_nt: TGTGCCAGCTCGGGGTTAGGAACTAATGAAAAACTGTTTTTT

d_call: NA
j_call: TRBJ1-4
v_call: TRBV25-1
clone_size: NA
cdr3_aa: CASSVDSYKLFF
cdr3_nt: TGTGCCAGCAGTGTGGACAGTTATAAACTGTTTTTT

d_call: NA
j_call: TRBJ1-5
v_call: TRBV11-2
clone_size: NA
cdr3_aa: CASSLSSNQPQHF
cdr3_nt: TGTGCCAGCAGCCTTAGTAGCAATCAGCCCCAGCATTTT

d_call: NA
j_call: TRBJ2-5
v_call: TRBV11-1
clone_size: NA
cdr3_aa: CASSLGVLETQYF
cdr3_nt: TGTGCCAGCAGCTTAGGCGTGTTGGAGACCCAGTACTTC

d_call: NA
j_call: TRBJ1-2
v_call: TRBV30
clone_size: NA
cdr3_aa: CAWSSGYYGYTF
cdr3_nt: TGTGCCTGGAGTTCCGGGTACTATGGCTACACCTTC

d_call: NA
j_call: TRBJ1-5
v_call: TRBV2
clone_size: few
cdr3_aa: CASSYYKYSNQPQHF
cdr3_nt: TGTGCCAGCAGTTACTACAAGTATAGCAATCAGCCCCAGCATTTT

d_call: NA
j_call: TRBJ1-6
v_call: TRBV6-5
clone_size: NA
cdr3_aa: CASSYSDRPPNSPLHF
cdr3_nt: TGTGCCAGCAGTTACTCAGACAGGCCTCCTAATTCACCCCTCCACTTT

d_call: NA
j_call: TRBJ1-1
v_call: TRBV28
clone_size: NA
cdr3_aa: CASSPGDMNTEAFF
cdr3_nt: TGTGCCAGCAGTCCAGGGGACATGAACACTGAAGCTTTCTTT

d_call: NA
j_call: TRBJ1-1
v_call: TRBV7-9
clone_size: NA
cdr3_aa: CASSFFLDMNTEAFF
cdr3_nt: TGTGCCAGCAGCTTTTTTCTCGACATGAACACTGAAGCTTTCTTT

d_call: TRBD2
j_call: TRBJ2-7
v_call: TRBV27
clone_size: NA
cdr3_aa: CASSTRTSATYEQYF
cdr3_nt: TGTGCCAGCAGTACCCGGACTAGCGCAACCTACGAGCAGTACTTC

d_call: TRBD2
j_call: TRBJ2-7
v_call: TRBV7-2
clone_size: many
cdr3_aa: CASSRDYTYEQYF
cdr3_nt: TGTGCCAGCAGCCGGGACTACACCTACGAGCAGTACTTC

d_call: TRBD2
j_call: TRBJ2-3
v_call: TRBV10-3
clone_size: NA
cdr3_aa: CAIRGAGEVGDTQYF
cdr3_nt: TGTGCCATCAGAGGAGCGGGAGAGGTGGGAGATACGCAGTATTTT

d_call: NA
j_call: TRBJ2-3
v_call: TRBV29-1
clone_size: NA
cdr3_aa: CSVGGTYGQYF
cdr3_nt: TGCAGCGTCGGCGGGACCTATGGGCAGTATTTT

d_call: NA
j_call: TRBJ1-2
v_call: TRBV14
clone_size: NA
cdr3_aa: CASSQTTNYGYTF
cdr3_nt: TGCGCCAGCAGTCAGACAACTAACTATGGCTACACCTTC

d_call: TRBD2
j_call: TRBJ2-3
v_call: TRBV6-5
clone_size: NA
cdr3_aa: CASSRLAGVSDTQYF
cdr3_nt: TGTGCCAGCAGTCGACTAGCGGGAGTATCAGATACGCAGTATTTT

d_call: NA
j_call: TRBJ2-7
v_call: TRBV7-3
clone_size: few
cdr3_aa: CASSNLEDEQYF
cdr3_nt: TGTGCCAGCAGTAACCTAGAGGACGAGCAGTACTTC

d_call: NA
j_call: TRBJ2-1
v_call: TRBV2
clone_size: NA
cdr3_aa: CAMSRTRGNEQFF
cdr3_nt: TGTGCCATGTCCCGTACCCGGGGGAATGAGCAGTTCTTC

d_call: TRBD1
j_call: TRBJ2-3
v_call: TRBV9
clone_size: NA
cdr3_aa: CASSVAKWVDRGTDTQYF
cdr3_nt: TGTGCCAGCAGCGTAGCCAAGTGGGTGGACAGGGGGACAGATACGCAGTATTTT

d_call: NA
j_call: TRBJ1-5
v_call: TRBV25-1
clone_size: NA
cdr3_aa: CASSSTDFNQPQHF
cdr3_nt: TGTGCCAGCAGTTCAACAGATTTCAATCAGCCCCAGCATTTT

d_call: NA
j_call: TRBJ2-7
v_call: TRBV12-5
clone_size: NA
cdr3_aa: CASGLVLGPEQYF
cdr3_nt: TGTGCTAGTGGTTTGGTACTAGGGCCCGAGCAGTACTTC

d_call: TRBD1
j_call: TRBJ2-7
v_call: TRBV15
clone_size: once
cdr3_aa: CATSNDRGPYEQYF
cdr3_nt: TGTGCCACCAGCAACGACAGGGGCCCCTACGAGCAGTACTTC

d_call: NA
j_call: TRBJ1-2
v_call: TRBV7-6
clone_size: NA
cdr3_aa: CASSPEVSYGYTF
cdr3_nt: TGTGCCAGCAGCCCAGAAGTTTCCTATGGCTACACCTTC

d_call: TRBD2
j_call: TRBJ2-2
v_call: TRBV4-3
clone_size: NA
cdr3_aa: CASSHGTTETGELFF
cdr3_nt: TGCGCCAGCAGCCACGGGACTACAGAAACCGGGGAGCTGTTTTTT

d_call: TRBD2
j_call: TRBJ2-5
v_call: TRBV6-1
clone_size: few
cdr3_aa: CASSEMRSGGGGETQYF
cdr3_nt: TGTGCCAGCAGTGAAATGCGCAGCGGGGGGGGTGGTGAGACCCAGTACTTC

d_call: TRBD1
j_call: TRBJ1-4
v_call: TRBV4-1
clone_size: NA
cdr3_aa: CASSQAGQGDEKLFF
cdr3_nt: TGCGCCAGCAGCCAAGCGGGACAGGGGGATGAAAAACTGTTTTTT

d_call: TRBD1
j_call: TRBJ1-6
v_call: TRBV5-1
clone_size: NA
cdr3_aa: CASSSGQDSYNSPLHF
cdr3_nt: TGCGCCAGCAGCAGCGGACAGGATAGTTATAATTCACCCCTCCACTTT

d_call: NA
j_call: TRBJ1-1
v_call: TRBV14
clone_size: NA
cdr3_aa: CASSPTLDTEAFF
cdr3_nt: TGTGCCAGCAGCCCGACTTTGGACACTGAAGCTTTCTTT

d_call: TRBD2
j_call: TRBJ2-7
v_call: TRBV6-5
clone_size: few
cdr3_aa: CARREVYEQYF
cdr3_nt: TGTGCCAGGCGGGAGGTTTACGAGCAGTACTTC

d_call: NA
j_call: TRBJ1-2
v_call: TRBV19
clone_size: NA
cdr3_aa: CASSIVASWQPNYGYTF
cdr3_nt: TGTGCCAGTAGTATTGTTGCATCGTGGCAACCTAACTATGGCTACACCTTC

d_call: NA
j_call: TRBJ2-7
v_call: TRBV29-1
clone_size: many
cdr3_aa: CSVFAGSRSYEQYF
cdr3_nt: TGCAGCGTTTTCGCCGGGAGTAGGTCCTACGAGCAGTACTTC

d_call: TRBD1
j_call: TRBJ1-2
v_call: TRBV4-3
clone_size: NA
cdr3_aa: CASSQRQGVYYGYTF
cdr3_nt: TGCGCCAGCAGCCAAAGACAGGGGGTATATTATGGCTACACCTTC

d_call: NA
j_call: TRBJ1-2
v_call: TRBV6-1
clone_size: NA
cdr3_aa: CASSEAGRGGYTF
cdr3_nt: TGTGCCAGCAGTGAAGCGGGTAGGGGTGGCTACACCTTC

d_call: NA
j_call: TRBJ1-2
v_call: TRBV19
clone_size: NA
cdr3_aa: CASSTQYGYTF
cdr3_nt: TGTGCCAGTAGTACCCAATATGGCTACACCTTC

d_call: TRBD2
j_call: TRBJ2-1
v_call: TRBV10-3
clone_size: NA
cdr3_aa: CAITSGRASHNEQFF
cdr3_nt: TGTGCCATCACTAGCGGGAGGGCCTCTCACAATGAGCAGTTCTTC

d_call: TRBD2
j_call: TRBJ2-3
v_call: TRBV12-5
clone_size: few
cdr3_aa: CASGLGSLAGADTQYF
cdr3_nt: TGTGCTAGTGGTTTGGGATCACTAGCGGGAGCAGATACGCAGTATTTT

d_call: NA
j_call: TRBJ1-1
v_call: TRBV7-6
clone_size: NA
cdr3_aa: CASSLNGVGTEAFF
cdr3_nt: TGTGCCAGCAGCTTAAACGGGGTGGGCACTGAAGCTTTCTTT